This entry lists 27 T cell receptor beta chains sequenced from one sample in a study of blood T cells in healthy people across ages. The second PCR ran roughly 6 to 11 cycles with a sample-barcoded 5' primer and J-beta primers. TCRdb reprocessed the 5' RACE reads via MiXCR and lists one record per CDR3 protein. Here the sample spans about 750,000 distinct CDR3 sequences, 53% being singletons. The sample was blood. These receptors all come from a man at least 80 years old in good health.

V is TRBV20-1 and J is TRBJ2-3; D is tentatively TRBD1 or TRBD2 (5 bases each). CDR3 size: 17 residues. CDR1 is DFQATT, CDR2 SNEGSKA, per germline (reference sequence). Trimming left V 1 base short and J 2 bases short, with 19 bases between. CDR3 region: CSARAPSGRSPTDTQYF. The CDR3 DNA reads TGCAGTGCTAGAGCCCCCTCGGGACGTAGCCCCACAGATACGCAGTATTTT.

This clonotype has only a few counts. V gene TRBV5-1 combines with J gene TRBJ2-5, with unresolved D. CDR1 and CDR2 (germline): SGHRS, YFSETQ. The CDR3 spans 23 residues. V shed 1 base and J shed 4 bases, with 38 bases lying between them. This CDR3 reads CASSLRWDAVSPRPTLFGETQYF. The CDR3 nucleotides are TGCGCCAGCAGCTTGAGGTGGGATGCTGTGTCTCCTCGACCGACTTTGTTTGGAGAGACCCAGTACTTC. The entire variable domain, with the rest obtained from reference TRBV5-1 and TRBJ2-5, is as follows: KAGVTQTPRYLIKTRGQQVTLSCSPISGHRSVSWYQQTPGQGLQFLFEYFSETQRNKGNFPGRFSGRQFSNSRSEMNVSTLELGDSALYLCASSLRWDAVSPRPTLFGETQYFGPGTRLLVL.

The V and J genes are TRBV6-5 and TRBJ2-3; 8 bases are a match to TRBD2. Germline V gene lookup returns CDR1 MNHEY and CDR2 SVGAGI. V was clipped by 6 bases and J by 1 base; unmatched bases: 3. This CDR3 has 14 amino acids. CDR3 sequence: CASRLREGTDTQYF. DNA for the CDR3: TGTGCCAGCAGGCTGCGGGAGGGCACAGATACGCAGTATTTT.

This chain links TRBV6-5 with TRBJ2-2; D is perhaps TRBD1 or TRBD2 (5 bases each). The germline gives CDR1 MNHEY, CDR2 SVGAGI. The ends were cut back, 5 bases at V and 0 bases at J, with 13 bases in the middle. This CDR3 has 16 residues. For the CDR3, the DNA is TGTGCCAGCAGTCCCGGGACGCGAACGAACACCGGGGAGCTGTTTTTT. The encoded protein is CASSPGTRTNTGELFF.

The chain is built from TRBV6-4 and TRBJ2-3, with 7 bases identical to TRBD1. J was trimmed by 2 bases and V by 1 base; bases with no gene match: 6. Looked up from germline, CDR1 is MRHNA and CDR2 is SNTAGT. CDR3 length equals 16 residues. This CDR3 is CASSDYAGGPTDTQYF. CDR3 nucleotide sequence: TGTGCCAGCAGTGACTACGCAGGGGGTCCCACAGATACGCAGTATTTT.

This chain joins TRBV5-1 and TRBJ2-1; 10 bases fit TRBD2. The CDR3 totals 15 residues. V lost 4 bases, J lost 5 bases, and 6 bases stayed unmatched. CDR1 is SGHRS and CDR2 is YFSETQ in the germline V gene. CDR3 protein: CASSPGLADHNEQFF. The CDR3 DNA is TGCGCCAGCAGCCCCGGACTAGCGGATCACAATGAGCAGTTCTTC.

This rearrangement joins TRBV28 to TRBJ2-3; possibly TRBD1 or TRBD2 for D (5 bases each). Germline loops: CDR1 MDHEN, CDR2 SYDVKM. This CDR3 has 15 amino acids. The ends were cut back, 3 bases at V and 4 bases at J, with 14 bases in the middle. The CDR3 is CASSFQSLGADTQYF. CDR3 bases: TGTGCCAGCAGTTTCCAATCACTAGGGGCAGATACGCAGTATTTT.

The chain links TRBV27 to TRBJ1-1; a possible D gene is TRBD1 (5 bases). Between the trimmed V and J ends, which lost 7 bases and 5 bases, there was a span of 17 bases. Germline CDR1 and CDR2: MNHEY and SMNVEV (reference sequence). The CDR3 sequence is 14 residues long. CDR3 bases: TGTGCCAGCAACAACCCGATGGGGACGACTGAAGCTTTCTTT. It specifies CASNNPMGTTEAFF.

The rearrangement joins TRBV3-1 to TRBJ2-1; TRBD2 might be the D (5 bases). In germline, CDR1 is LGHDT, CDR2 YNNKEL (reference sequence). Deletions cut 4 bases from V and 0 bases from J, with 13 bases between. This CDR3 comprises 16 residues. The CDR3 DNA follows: TGTGCCAGCAGCCCCGGAGGTTTCAGCTCCTACAATGAGCAGTTCTTC. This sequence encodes CASSPGGFSSYNEQFF.

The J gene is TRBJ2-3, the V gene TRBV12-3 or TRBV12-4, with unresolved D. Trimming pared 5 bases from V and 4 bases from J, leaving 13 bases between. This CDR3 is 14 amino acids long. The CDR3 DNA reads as TGTGCCAGCAGTCCCCGGTCGCGGCCAGATACGCAGTATTTT. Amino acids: CASSPRSRPDTQYF.

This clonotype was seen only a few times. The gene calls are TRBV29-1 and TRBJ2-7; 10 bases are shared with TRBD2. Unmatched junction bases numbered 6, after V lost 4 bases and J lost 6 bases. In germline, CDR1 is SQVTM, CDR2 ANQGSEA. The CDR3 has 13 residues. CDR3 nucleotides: TGCAGCGTTGTCCTAGCGGGGGCCCCCGAGCAGTACTTC. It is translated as CSVVLAGAPEQYF.

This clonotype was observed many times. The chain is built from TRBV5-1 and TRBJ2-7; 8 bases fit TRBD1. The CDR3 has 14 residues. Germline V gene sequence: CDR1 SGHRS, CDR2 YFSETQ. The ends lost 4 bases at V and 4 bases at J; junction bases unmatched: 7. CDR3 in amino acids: CASSTGTGLYEQYF. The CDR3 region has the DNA TGCGCCAGCAGCACCGGGACAGGCCTATACGAGCAGTACTTC.

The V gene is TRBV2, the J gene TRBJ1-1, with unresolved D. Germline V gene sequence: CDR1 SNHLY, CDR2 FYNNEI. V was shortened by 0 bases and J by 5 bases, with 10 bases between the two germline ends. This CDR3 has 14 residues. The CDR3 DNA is TGTGCCAGCAGTGAAGCTGGGGTAAAAACTGAAGCTTTCTTT. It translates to CASSEAGVKTEAFF.

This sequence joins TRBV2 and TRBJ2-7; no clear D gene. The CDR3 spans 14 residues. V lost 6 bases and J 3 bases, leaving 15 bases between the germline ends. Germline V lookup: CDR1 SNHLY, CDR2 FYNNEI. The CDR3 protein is CASSERRPNYEQYF. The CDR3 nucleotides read TGTGCCAGCAGCGAAAGAAGGCCCAACTACGAGCAGTACTTC.

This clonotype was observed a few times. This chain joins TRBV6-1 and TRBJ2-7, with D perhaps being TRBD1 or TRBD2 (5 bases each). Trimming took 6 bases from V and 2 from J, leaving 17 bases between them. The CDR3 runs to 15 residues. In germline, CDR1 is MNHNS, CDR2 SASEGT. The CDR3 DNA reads TGTGCCAGCAGCCCTCGGACGGGGCGCCCCTACGAGCAGTACTTC. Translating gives CASSPRTGRPYEQYF.

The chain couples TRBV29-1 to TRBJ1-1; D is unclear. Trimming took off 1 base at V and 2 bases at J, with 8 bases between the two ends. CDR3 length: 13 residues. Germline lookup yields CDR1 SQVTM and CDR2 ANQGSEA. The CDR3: CSVEGRENTEAFF. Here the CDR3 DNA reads TGCAGCGTTGAAGGGCGGGAAAACACTGAAGCTTTCTTT.

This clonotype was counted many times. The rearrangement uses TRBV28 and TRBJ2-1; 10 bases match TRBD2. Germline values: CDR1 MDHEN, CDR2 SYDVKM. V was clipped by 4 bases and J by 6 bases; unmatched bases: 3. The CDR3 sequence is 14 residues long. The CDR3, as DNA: TGTGCCAGCAGTTCCCTAGCGGGAGCCAATGAGCAGTTCTTC. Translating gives CASSSLAGANEQFF.

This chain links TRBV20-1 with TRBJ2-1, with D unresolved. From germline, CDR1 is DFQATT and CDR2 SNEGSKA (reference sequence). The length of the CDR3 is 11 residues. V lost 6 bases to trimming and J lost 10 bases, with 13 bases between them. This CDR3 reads CSAAPVKEQFF. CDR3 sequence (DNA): TGCAGTGCCGCACCAGTTAAGGAGCAGTTCTTC.

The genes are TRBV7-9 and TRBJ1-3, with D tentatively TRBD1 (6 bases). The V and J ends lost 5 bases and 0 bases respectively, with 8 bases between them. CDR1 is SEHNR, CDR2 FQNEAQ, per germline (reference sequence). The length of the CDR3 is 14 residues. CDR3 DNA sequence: TGTGCCAGCAGCGTCAGGGGCTCTGGAAACACCATATATTTT. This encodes CASSVRGSGNTIYF.

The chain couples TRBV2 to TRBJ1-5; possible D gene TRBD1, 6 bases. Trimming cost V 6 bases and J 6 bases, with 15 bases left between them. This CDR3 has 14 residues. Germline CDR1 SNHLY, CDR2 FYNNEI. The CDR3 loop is CASSGGQRPQPQHF. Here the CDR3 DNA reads TGTGCCAGCAGCGGAGGACAGAGACCTCAGCCCCAGCATTTT.

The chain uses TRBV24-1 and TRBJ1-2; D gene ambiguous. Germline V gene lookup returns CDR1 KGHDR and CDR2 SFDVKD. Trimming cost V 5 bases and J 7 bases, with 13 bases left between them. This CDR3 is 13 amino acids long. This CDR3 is CATSGRGIGGYTF. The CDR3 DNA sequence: TGTGCCACCAGTGGAAGAGGGATCGGTGGCTACACCTTC.

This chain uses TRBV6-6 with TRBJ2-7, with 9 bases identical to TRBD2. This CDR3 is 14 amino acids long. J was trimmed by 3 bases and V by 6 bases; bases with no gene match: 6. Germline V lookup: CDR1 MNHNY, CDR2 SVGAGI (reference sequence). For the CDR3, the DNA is TGTGCCAGCAGCAGAATAGCGGGGGTCTACGAGCAGTACTTC. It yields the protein CASSRIAGVYEQYF.

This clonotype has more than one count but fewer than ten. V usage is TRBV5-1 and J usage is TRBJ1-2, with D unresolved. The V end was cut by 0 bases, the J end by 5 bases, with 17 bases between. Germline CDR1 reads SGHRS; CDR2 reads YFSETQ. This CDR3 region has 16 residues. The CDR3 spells CASSLEAVRFQYGYTF. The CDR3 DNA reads TGCGCCAGCAGCTTGGAGGCAGTGCGATTCCAGTATGGCTACACCTTC.

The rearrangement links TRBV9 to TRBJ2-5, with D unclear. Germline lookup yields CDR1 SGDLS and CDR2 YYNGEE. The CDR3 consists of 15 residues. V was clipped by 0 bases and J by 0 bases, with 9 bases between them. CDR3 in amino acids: CASSVGGPDQETQYF. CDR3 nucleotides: TGTGCCAGCAGCGTAGGGGGTCCGGACCAAGAGACCCAGTACTTC.

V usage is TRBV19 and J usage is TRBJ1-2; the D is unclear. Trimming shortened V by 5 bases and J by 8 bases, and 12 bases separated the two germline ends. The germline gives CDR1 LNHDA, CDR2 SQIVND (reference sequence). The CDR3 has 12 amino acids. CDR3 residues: CASSPGRRGYTF. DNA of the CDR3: TGTGCCAGTAGTCCGGGGAGAAGAGGCTACACCTTC. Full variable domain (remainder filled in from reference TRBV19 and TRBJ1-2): DGGITQSPKYLFRKEGQNVTLSCEQNLNHDAMYWYRQDPGQGLRLIYYSQIVNDFQKGDIAEGYSVSREKKESFPLTVTSAQKNPTAFYLCASSPGRRGYTFGSGTRLTVV.

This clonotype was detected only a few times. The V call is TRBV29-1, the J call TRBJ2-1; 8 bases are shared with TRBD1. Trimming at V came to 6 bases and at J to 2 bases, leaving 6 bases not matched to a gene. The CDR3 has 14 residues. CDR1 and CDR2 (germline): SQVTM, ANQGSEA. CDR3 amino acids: CSVGDRSAYNEQFF. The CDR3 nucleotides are TGCAGCGTGGGGGACAGGAGTGCCTACAATGAGCAGTTCTTC.

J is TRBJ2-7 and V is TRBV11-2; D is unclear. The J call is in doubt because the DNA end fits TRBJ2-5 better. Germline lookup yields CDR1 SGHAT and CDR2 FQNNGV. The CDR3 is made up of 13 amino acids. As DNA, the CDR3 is TGTGCCAGCAGCTTCCTGGAGTGGGAGACCCAGTACTTC. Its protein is CASSFLEWETQYF.